The subject of this entry is one T cell receptor beta chain. This entry is derived from a study of blood T cell repertoires in COVID-19. Study in general: PBMCs, B-cell-depleted T cells, or T cells provided the cDNA or gDNA that made up the material.

Per germline, CDR1 SGDLS and CDR2 YYNGEE. V gave up 4 bases and J gave up 2 bases; unmatched junction bases: 6. The length of the CDR3 is 15 residues. TCRdb's copy holds only in-frame clones and misses some; the assay was immunoSEQ multiplex PCR. The sample gives 200,000 to 300,000 clones, around 86% of which show up once; 1.5% is in the top ten. The clonotype was recovered from a woman aged 40 to 50 who had recovered from COVID-19. The rearrangement links TRBV9 to TRBJ1-3; 7 bases fit TRBD1. Sample: peripheral blood. The CDR3 DNA follows: TGTGCCAGCAGCCCAACCGGGACAGCTGGAAACACCATATATTTT. Amino acids: CASSPTGTAGNTIYF.